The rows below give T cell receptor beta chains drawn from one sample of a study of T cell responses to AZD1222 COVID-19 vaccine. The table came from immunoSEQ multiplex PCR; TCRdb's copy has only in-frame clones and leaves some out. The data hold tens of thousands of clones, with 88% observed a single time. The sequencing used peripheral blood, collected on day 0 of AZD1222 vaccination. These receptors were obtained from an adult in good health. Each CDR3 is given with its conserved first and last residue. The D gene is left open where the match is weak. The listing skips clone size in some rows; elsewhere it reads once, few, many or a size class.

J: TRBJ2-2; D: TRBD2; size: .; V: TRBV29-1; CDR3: CSVEDARPGLAGGNTGELFF; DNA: TGCAGCGTTGAAGATGCACGGCCGGGACTAGCGGGAGGAAACACCGGGGAGCTGTTTTTT
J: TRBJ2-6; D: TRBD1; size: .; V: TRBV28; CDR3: CASSEQGAGANVLTF; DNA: TGTGCCAGCAGCGAACAGGGGGCTGGGGCCAACGTCCTGACTTTC
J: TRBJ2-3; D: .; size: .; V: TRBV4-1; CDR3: CASSQQGAYSDTQYF; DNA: TGCGCCAGCAGCCAACAAGGGGCCTACTCGGATACGCAGTATTTT
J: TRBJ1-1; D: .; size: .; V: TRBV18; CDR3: CASSPARLNTEAFF; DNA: TGTGCCAGCTCACCCGCCAGACTGAACACTGAAGCTTTCTTT
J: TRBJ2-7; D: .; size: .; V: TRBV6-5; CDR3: CASKGGGTDSYEQYF; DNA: TGTGCCAGCAAAGGAGGAGGGACGGACTCCTACGAGCAGTACTTC
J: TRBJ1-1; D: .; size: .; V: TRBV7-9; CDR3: CASSLGAVTEAFF; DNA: TGTGCCAGCAGCTTAGGGGCGGTGACTGAAGCTTTCTTT
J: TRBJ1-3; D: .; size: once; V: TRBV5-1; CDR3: CASSPGASGNTIYF; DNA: TGCGCCAGCAGCCCCGGGGCTTCTGGAAACACCATATATTTT
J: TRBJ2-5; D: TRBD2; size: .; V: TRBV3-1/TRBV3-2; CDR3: CASSRYKAGGQETQYF; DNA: TGTGCCAGCAGCCGGTACAAAGCGGGAGGACAAGAGACCCAGTACTTC
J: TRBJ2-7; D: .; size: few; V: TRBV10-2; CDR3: CASSALTYEQYF; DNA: TGCGCCAGCTCCGCGCTCACATACGAGCAGTACTTC
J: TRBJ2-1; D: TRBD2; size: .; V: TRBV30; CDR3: CAWEPPGLAGGLAQFF; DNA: TGTGCCTGGGAGCCTCCGGGACTAGCGGGAGGACTGGCGCAGTTCTTC
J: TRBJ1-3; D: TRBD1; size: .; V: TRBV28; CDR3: CASSLGTGLTNTIYF; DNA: TGTGCCAGCAGTCTGGGGACAGGACTTACCAACACCATATATTTT
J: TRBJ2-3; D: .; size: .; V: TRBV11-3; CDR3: CASSLDRPDTQYF; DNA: TGTGCCAGCAGCTTAGATAGGCCAGATACGCAGTATTTT
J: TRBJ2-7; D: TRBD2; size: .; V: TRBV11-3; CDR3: CASSPSPAGPGEQYF; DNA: TGTGCCAGCAGCCCCTCCCCAGCGGGGCCGGGGGAGCAGTACTTC
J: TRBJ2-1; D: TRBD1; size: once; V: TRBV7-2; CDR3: CASSTRQGTYNEQFF; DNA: TGTGCCAGCAGCACCCGACAGGGAACCTACAATGAGCAGTTCTTC
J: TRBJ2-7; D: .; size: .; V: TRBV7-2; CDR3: CASTRQHGGYEQYF; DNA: TGTGCCAGTACCAGACAACATGGGGGTTACGAGCAGTACTTC
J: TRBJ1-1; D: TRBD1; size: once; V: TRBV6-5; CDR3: CASRLGQMNTEAFF; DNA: TGTGCCAGCAGGTTGGGACAGATGAACACTGAAGCTTTCTTT
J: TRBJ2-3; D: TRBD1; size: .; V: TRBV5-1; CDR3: CASKVIQGNTDTQYF; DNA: TGCGCCAGCAAGGTTATACAGGGGAACACAGATACGCAGTATTTT
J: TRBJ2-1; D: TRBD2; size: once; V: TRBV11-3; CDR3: CASSLAGLAGHNEQFF; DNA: TGTGCCAGCAGCTTAGCAGGGCTAGCGGGGCACAATGAGCAGTTCTTC
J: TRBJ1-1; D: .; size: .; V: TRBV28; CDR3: CASNTQGLRTEAFF; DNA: TGTGCCAGCAACACTCAGGGACTGCGCACTGAAGCTTTCTTT
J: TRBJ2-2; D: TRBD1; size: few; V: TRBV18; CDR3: CASSLNGQGAQAGELFF; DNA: TGTGCCAGCTCACTAAACGGACAGGGGGCTCAAGCCGGGGAGCTGTTTTTT
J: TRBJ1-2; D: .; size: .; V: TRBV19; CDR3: CASSIPGAPSKGYTF; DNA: TGTGCCAGTAGTATCCCAGGGGCGCCCTCAAAGGGCTACACCTTC
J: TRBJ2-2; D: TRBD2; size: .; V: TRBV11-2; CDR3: CASSLVRGRTGELFF; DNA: TGTGCCAGCAGCTTAGTCCGCGGGAGAACCGGGGAGCTGTTTTTT
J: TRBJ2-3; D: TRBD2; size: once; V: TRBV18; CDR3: CASSPAGGLGDTQYF; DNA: TGTGCCAGCTCACCAGCGGGAGGGCTAGGAGATACGCAGTATTTT
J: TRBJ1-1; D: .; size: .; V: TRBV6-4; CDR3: CASSERGLGTEAFF; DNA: TGTGCCAGCAGCGAACGTGGGTTAGGGACTGAAGCTTTCTTT
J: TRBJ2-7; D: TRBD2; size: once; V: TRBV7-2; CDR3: CASSLAARRGTSSLPEQYF; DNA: TGTGCCAGCAGCTTAGCAGCTCGCCGTGGGACTAGCTCACTACCGGAGCAGTACTTC
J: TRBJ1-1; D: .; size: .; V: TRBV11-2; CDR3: CASSLRPGGHDTEAFF; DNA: TGTGCCAGCAGCTTAAGGCCGGGGGGGCACGACACTGAAGCTTTCTTT
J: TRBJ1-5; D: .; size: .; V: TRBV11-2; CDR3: CASSLLSNQPQHF; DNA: TGTGCCAGCAGTTTGTTAAGCAATCAGCCCCAGCATTTT
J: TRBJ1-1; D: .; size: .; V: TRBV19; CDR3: CASSIEGNTEAFF; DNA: TGTGCCAGTAGTATAGAGGGGAACACTGAAGCTTTCTTT
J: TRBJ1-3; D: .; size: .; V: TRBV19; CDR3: CASSPTVSSGNTIYF; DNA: TGTGCCAGTAGCCCGACAGTCAGCTCTGGAAACACCATATATTTT